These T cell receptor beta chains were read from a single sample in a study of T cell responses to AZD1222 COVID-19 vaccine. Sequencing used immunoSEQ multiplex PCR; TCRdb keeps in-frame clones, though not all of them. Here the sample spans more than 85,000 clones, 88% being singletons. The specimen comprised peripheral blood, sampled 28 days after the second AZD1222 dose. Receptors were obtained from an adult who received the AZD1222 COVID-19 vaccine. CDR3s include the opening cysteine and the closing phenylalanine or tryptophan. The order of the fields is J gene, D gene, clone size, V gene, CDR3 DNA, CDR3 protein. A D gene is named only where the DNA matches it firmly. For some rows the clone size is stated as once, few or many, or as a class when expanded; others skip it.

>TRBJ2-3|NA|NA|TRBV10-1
TGCGCCAGCAGTGCTCCGGAGAGGGGCACAGATACGCAGTATTTT
CASSAPERGTDTQYF
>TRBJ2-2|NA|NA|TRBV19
TGTGCCAGTAGTCGGGACCTGGGTCGTGACACCGGGGAGCTGTTTTTT
CASSRDLGRDTGELFF
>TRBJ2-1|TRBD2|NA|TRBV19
TGTGCCAGTAACTCCGGGACTAGCGGGGCAGGTTCCTACAATGAGCAGTTCTTC
CASNSGTSGAGSYNEQFF
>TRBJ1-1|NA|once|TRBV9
TGTGCCAGCAGCGTAGAAGGGATTTTGGGCACTGAAGCTTTCTTT
CASSVEGILGTEAFF
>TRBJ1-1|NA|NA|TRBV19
TGTGCCAGCCATCAAACCTTGAACACTGAAGCTTTCTTT
CASHQTLNTEAFF
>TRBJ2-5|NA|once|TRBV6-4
TGTGCCAGCAGTGAGTGGGCGGAACAAGAGACCCAGTACTTC
CASSEWAEQETQYF
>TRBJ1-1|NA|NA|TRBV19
TGTGCCAGTACCCCAACCCGAATGAACACTGAAGCTTTCTTT
CASTPTRMNTEAFF
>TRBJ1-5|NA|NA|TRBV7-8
TGTGCCAGCAGCCCCTCGGAACAGGCCCACAATCAGCCCCAGCATTTT
CASSPSEQAHNQPQHF
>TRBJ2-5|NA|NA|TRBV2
TGTGCCAGCCGGACCGGGACAAACCAAGAGACCCAGTACTTC
CASRTGTNQETQYF
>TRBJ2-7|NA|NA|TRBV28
TGTGCCAGCAGTTTTTCCCTGTGGGCTTCTGTCTCCTACGAGCAGTACTTC
CASSFSLWASVSYEQYF
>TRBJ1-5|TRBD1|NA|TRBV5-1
TGCGCCAGCAGCCCGGGACAGCTTAATCAGCCCCAGCATTTT
CASSPGQLNQPQHF
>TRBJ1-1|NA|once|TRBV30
TGTGCCTGGAGTTGGCAAATGAACACTGAAGCTTTCTTT
CAWSWQMNTEAFF
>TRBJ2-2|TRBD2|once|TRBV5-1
TGCGCCAGCAGCTTGACTAGCGGGAGTAGTACCGGGGAGCTGTTTTTT
CASSLTSGSSTGELFF
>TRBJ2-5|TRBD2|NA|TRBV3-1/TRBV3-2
TGTGCCAGCAGGTTAAGCGGGAGGCCGGGAGAGACCCAGTACTTC
CASRLSGRPGETQYF
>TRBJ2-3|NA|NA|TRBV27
TGTGCCAGCAGTTTATCTTTACTGGTTTACACAGATACGCAGTATTTT
CASSLSLLVYTDTQYF
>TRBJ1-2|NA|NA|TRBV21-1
TGTGCCAGCAGCAAAGAGCAGGGGGCGGGCTACACCTTC
CASSKEQGAGYTF
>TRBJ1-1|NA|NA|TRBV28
TGTGCCAGCAGTTTAGATCTAGGACGGAACACTGAAGCTTTCTTT
CASSLDLGRNTEAFF
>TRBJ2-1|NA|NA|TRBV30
TGTGCCTGGAGTGTACTTTCATTCCACCCCAGGGATAACAATGAGCAGTTCTTC
CAWSVLSFHPRDNNEQFF
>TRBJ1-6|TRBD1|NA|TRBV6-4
TGTGCCAGCAGAAGGGACAGTTCTCTATATAATTCACCCCTCCACTTT
CASRRDSSLYNSPLHF
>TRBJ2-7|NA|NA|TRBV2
TGTGCCAGCAGTGAAGCGCTTGCGGGACCGACCTACGAGCAGTACTTC
CASSEALAGPTYEQYF
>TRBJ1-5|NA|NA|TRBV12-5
TGTGCTAGTGGTTTTTCCGACAATCAGCCCCAGCATTTT
CASGFSDNQPQHF
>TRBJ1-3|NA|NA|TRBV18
TGTGCCAGCTATCGACCGACCTCCGATTCAAACACCATATATTTT
CASYRPTSDSNTIYF
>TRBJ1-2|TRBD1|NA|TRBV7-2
TGTGCCAGCAGCCCGTCCGCCGGGACAGCTTTTGTCAATGGCTACACCTTC
CASSPSAGTAFVNGYTF
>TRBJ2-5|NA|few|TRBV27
TGTGCCAGCAGTGCGGGACAGCAAGAGACCCAGTACTTC
CASSAGQQETQYF
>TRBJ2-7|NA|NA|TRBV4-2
TGTGCCAGCAGCCAACTCCAGGGGCAGAACGAGCAGTACTTC
CASSQLQGQNEQYF
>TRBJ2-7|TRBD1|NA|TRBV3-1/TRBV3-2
TGTGCCAGCAGCCAAGGTGGGACAGGGGGCGGTGAGCAGTACTTC
CASSQGGTGGGEQYF
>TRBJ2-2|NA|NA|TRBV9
TGTGCCAGCAGCGCGTCGGGGGCGATCGGGGAGCTGTTTTTT
CASSASGAIGELFF
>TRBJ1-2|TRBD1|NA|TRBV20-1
TGCAGTGCTAGTCGACAGGGGAACGACTATGGCTACACCTTC
CSASRQGNDYGYTF
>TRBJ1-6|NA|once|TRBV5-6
TGTGCCAGCAGCTCTCACAATTCACCCCTCCACTTT
CASSSHNSPLHF
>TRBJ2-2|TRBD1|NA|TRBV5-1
TGCGCCAGCAGCAAAACCGGGACAGATCACACCGGGGAGCTGTTTTTT
CASSKTGTDHTGELFF
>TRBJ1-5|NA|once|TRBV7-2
TGTGCCAGCAGCGACCGGTGGGGGCCCCAGCATTTT
CASSDRWGPQHF
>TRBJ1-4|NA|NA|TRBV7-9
TGTGCCAGCAGCCCCCACGGAGGGGCGGCTAATGAAAAACTGTTTTTT
CASSPHGGAANEKLFF
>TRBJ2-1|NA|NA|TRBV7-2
TGTGCCAGCAGCCTCGGAACCTACAATGAGCAGTTCTTC
CASSLGTYNEQFF
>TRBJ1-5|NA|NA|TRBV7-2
TGTGCCAGCAGCTTAGTTGGTTTTCTAAGCAATCAGCCCCAGCATTTT
CASSLVGFLSNQPQHF
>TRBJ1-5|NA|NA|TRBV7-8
TGTGCCAGCAGCTTCTTAGACAGAAATCAGCCCCAGCATTTT
CASSFLDRNQPQHF